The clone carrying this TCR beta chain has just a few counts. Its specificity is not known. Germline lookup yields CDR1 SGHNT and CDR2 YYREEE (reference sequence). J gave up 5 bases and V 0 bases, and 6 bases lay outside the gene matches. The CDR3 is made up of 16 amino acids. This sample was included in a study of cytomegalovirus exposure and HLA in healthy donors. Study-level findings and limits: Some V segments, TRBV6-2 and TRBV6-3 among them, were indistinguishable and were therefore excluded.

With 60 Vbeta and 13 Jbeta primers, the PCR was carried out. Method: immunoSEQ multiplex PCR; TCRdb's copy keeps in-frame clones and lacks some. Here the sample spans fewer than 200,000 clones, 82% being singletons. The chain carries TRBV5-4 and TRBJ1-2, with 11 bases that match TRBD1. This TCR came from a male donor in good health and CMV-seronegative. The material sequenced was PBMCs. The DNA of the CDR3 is TGTGCCAGCAGCTTGGTTGGACAGGGGGCTGGGTATGGCTACACCTTC. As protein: CASSLVGQGAGYGYTF.